These 14 T cell receptor beta chains were all obtained from the same sample, sequenced in a study of radiotherapy plus CTLA-4 blockade in lung cancer. The protocol was immunoSEQ multiplex PCR, while the TCRdb copy is restricted to in-frame clones and leaves out a portion. The sample yields roughly 50,000 clones, 70% to 90% seen once. Sequences were derived from peripheral blood, sampled from a patient treated with radiotherapy plus ipilimumab. The receptors were gathered from a human donor with non-small cell lung cancer whose response to radiotherapy plus ipilimumab could not be evaluated.

In this sample, this clone turned up once. J is TRBJ2-2 and V is TRBV19; TRBD2 might be the D (5 bases). V lost 1 base to trimming and J lost 9 bases, with 9 bases between them. Germline V CDR1 and CDR2: LNHDA, SQIVND (reference sequence). This CDR3 is 13 amino acids long. The CDR3 bases are TGTGCCAGTAGTATAGGGCGGGCCCGGGAGCTGTTTTTT. Encoded protein: CASSIGRARELFF.

V and J are TRBV7-2 and TRBJ2-7, with TRBD2 matching over 11 bases. Trimming took 5 bases from V and 4 from J; bases not matched to a gene: 7. Germline values: CDR1 SGHTA, CDR2 FQGNSA. The CDR3 consists of 15 residues. CDR3 sequence reads: CASSGSGLAAYEQYF. For the CDR3, the DNA is TGTGCCAGCAGCGGCTCGGGACTAGCGGCATACGAGCAGTACTTC.

This clone was counted a few times. The chain carries TRBV5-1 and TRBJ2-7; 9 nucleotides align to TRBD1. The CDR3 loop spans 16 amino acids. Germline V gene lookup returns CDR1 SGHRS and CDR2 YFSETQ. The junction had 8 bases not matched to a gene; V was cut back by 3 bases and J by 1 base. In nucleotides, the CDR3 is TGCGCCAGCAGCTGGGGCGGACAGGGGCTATCCTACGAGCAGTACTTC. As protein: CASSWGGQGLSYEQYF. Full variable domain (outside the CDR3, taken from reference TRBV5-1 and TRBJ2-7): KAGVTQTPRYLIKTRGQQVTLSCSPISGHRSVSWYQQTPGQGLQFLFEYFSETQRNKGNFPGRFSGRQFSNSRSEMNVSTLELGDSALYLCASSWGGQGLSYEQYFGPGTRLTVT.

This rearrangement joins TRBV5-6 to TRBJ2-1; TRBD2 matches at 9 bases. CDR1 and CDR2 from the germline V gene are SGHDT and YYEEEE. This CDR3 spans 15 amino acids. Losses at the gene ends were 2 bases for V and 9 bases for J; bases not matched to a gene: 9. The CDR3 coding sequence is TGTGCCAGCAGCTTTAGTCTAGCGGGGATTGGTGAGCAGTTCTTC. This codes for CASSFSLAGIGEQFF.

The chain joins TRBV5-4 to TRBJ1-5, with a possible D match to TRBD1 (5 bases). The CDR3 spans 15 residues. Germline V gene lookup returns CDR1 SGHNT and CDR2 YYREEE (reference sequence). The V end was cut by 0 bases, the J end by 1 base, with 8 bases between. In DNA form, the CDR3 reads TGTGCCAGCAGCTTGGGCGGGGGAAGCAATCAGCCCCAGCATTTT. Encoded protein: CASSLGGGSNQPQHF.

J is TRBJ1-1 and V is TRBV2, with 7 bases matching TRBD1. Germline-derived CDR1 and CDR2 are SNHLY and FYNNEI. CDR3 length: 13 residues. V gave up 7 bases and J gave up 4 bases; unmatched junction bases: 6. Written as DNA, the CDR3 is TGTGCCAGCACCCTGACAGGGAGCACTGAAGCTTTCTTT. Its protein is CASTLTGSTEAFF.

The chain joins TRBV7-9 to TRBJ1-5; D perhaps matches TRBD1 (5 bases). Per germline, CDR1 SEHNR and CDR2 FQNEAQ (reference sequence). V shed 1 base and J shed 4 bases, with 8 bases lying between them. The CDR3 has 14 residues. CDR3 in DNA: TGTGCCAGCAGCTTAGTAGCAGGGAATCAGCCCCAGCATTTT. Translating gives CASSLVAGNQPQHF.

The genes are TRBV7-8 and TRBJ2-2; 10 nucleotides match TRBD2. V lost 5 bases to trimming and J lost 9 bases; unmatched junction nucleotides: 12. In germline, CDR1 is SGHVS, CDR2 FQNEAQ. There are 16 residues in the CDR3. In DNA form, the CDR3 reads TGTGCCAGCAGCCCCCTAGCGGGAGTGGGTTGGCGGGAGCTGTTTTTT. Its protein is CASSPLAGVGWRELFF.

The chain links TRBV4-3 to TRBJ2-5; 8 bases line up with TRBD2. The germline gives CDR1 LGHNA, CDR2 YSLEER. Trimming at V came to 5 bases and at J to 3 bases, leaving 8 bases not matched to a gene. This CDR3 is built from 15 residues. In nucleotides, the CDR3 is TGCGCCAGCAGCATCCGACCGGGGGGGGAAGAGACCCAGTACTTC. This codes for CASSIRPGGEETQYF.

The chain is built from TRBV10-3 and TRBJ2-3; D possibly corresponds to TRBD2 (6 bases). Germline loops: CDR1 ENHRY, CDR2 SYGVKD. Trimming took off 8 bases at V and 5 bases at J, with 14 bases between the two ends. The CDR3 consists of 13 residues. As DNA, the CDR3 is TGTGCCATCGCCCCCGGCGGGGAAGATACGCAGTATTTT. It encodes CAIAPGGEDTQYF.

The chain employs TRBV7-9 and TRBJ2-7, with a weak D call TRBD2 (6 bases). The CDR3 is made up of 14 amino acids. The germline V and J ends were trimmed by 5 bases and 5 bases, with 16 bases remaining between them. CDR1 and CDR2 (germline): SEHNR, FQNEAQ (reference sequence). The CDR3 spells CASSQASGGNEQYF. CDR3 bases: TGTGCCAGCAGCCAGGCTTCGGGCGGGAACGAGCAGTACTTC.

V and J are TRBV25-1 and TRBJ2-1; 13 nucleotides line up with TRBD2. Germline values: CDR1 MGHDK, CDR2 SYGVNS. The length of the CDR3 is 17 residues. V shed 5 bases and J 8 bases; nucleotides not matched to a gene: 12. In DNA form, the CDR3 reads TGTGCCAGCAGTCCTACCCTCGGGACTAGCGGGATCCATGAGCAGTTCTTC. Protein product: CASSPTLGTSGIHEQFF.

The rearrangement links TRBV7-9 to TRBJ2-2, with TRBD2 identical over 11 bases. The V gene end was trimmed by 6 bases and the J gene end by 4 bases; junction bases not matched to a gene: 13. Germline V gene sequence: CDR1 SEHNR, CDR2 FQNEAQ (reference sequence). The CDR3 consists of 18 residues. CDR3 loop: CASRLTSGATPGTGELFF. CDR3 bases: TGTGCCAGCAGGTTGACTAGCGGGGCTACCCCGGGCACCGGGGAGCTGTTTTTT.

The chain is built from TRBV6-1 and TRBJ2-7; no definite D call. The CDR3 covers 13 residues. The V gene's germline CDR1 is MNHNS and CDR2 SASEGT. V was pared by 6 bases and J by 6 bases, with 15 bases between. CDR3 residues: CASSLPGDGEQYF. In DNA, the CDR3 is TGTGCCAGCAGCCTCCCGGGTGACGGCGAGCAGTACTTC.